These 28 T cell receptor beta chains originate from one sample sequenced in a study of OX40 agonist ivuxolimab in advanced cancers. Libraries were prepared by immunoSEQ multiplex PCR; TCRdb keeps only in-frame clonotypes and omits some of them. The table has about 55,000 clones, under 85% seen once. Source: CD4+ or CD8+ T cells sorted from blood, taken in a trial of the OX40 agonist ivuxolimab. The receptors come from an adult with an advanced solid tumor such as melanoma, head and neck, liver or kidney cancer.

CDR3 sequence (DNA): TGTGCCAGCTTGCAGGGGCTTCAGCCCCAGCATTTT. Amino acid sequence: CASLQGLQPQHF. The V and J genes are TRBV28 and TRBJ1-5; D is perhaps TRBD1 (6 bases). The V gene's germline CDR1 is MDHEN and CDR2 SYDVKM. The V and J ends lost 8 bases and 6 bases respectively, with 11 bases between them. The CDR3 contains 12 residues.

CDR3 protein: CASRPRQGLTEAFF. CDR3 bases: TGTGCCAGCAGGCCAAGACAGGGGTTGACTGAAGCTTTCTTT. This sequence joins TRBV5-8 and TRBJ1-1; TRBD1 matches at 8 bases. Trimming took 5 bases from V and 5 from J; bases not matched to a gene: 8. Germline loops: CDR1 SGHTS, CDR2 YDEGEE. There are 14 residues in the CDR3.

This sequence joins TRBV27 and TRBJ2-7; 8 nucleotides match TRBD2. Germline V CDR1 and CDR2: MNHEY, SMNVEV (reference sequence). The J segment lost 3 bases and the V segment lost 6 bases, leaving 10 bases of the junction unmatched. CDR3 length: 15 amino acids. CDR3 in DNA: TGTGCCAGCAGCCGCCCCGGGACTAGGATCTACGAGCAGTACTTC. Amino acid sequence: CASSRPGTRIYEQYF.

CDR3 loop: CASSLVGPTDTQYF. For the CDR3, the DNA is TGTGCCAGCAGCTTGGTTGGGCCCACAGATACGCAGTATTTT. J is TRBJ2-3 and V is TRBV5-5; unclear D gene. Trimming left V 0 bases short and J 2 bases short, with 7 bases between. CDR3 size: 14 residues. Germline CDR1 reads SGHKS; CDR2 reads YYEKEE (reference sequence).

This clone occurred once. V is TRBV5-4 and J is TRBJ1-5; possible D gene TRBD1, 6 bases. Per germline, CDR1 SGHNT and CDR2 YYREEE (reference sequence). The V gene lost 4 bases and the J gene lost 1 base, with 9 bases spanning the gap. The CDR3 loop spans 14 amino acids. The CDR3 sequence is CASSIQGSNQPQHF. The CDR3, as DNA: TGTGCCAGCAGCATACAGGGAAGCAATCAGCCCCAGCATTTT.

The chain is built from TRBV27 and TRBJ2-7; 8 bases fit TRBD2. Germline CDR1 reads MNHEY; CDR2 reads SMNVEV (reference sequence). V was pared by 4 bases and J by 3 bases, with 8 bases of the junction left unmatched. This CDR3 is built from 15 residues. CDR3: CASSSPGLGHYEQYF. CDR3 bases: TGTGCCAGCAGTTCGCCGGGACTAGGGCACTACGAGCAGTACTTC.

This chain uses TRBV27 with TRBJ2-3; D uncertain. V was pared by 3 bases and J by 4 bases, with 8 bases between. The germline CDR1 and CDR2 sequences are MNHEY and SMNVEV (reference sequence). CDR3 length: 13 residues. The DNA of the CDR3 is TGTGCCAGCAGTTTTTCTAATTCAGATACGCAGTATTTT. The encoded protein is CASSFSNSDTQYF.

This chain joins TRBV7-2 and TRBJ2-3, with TRBD2 identical over 9 bases. J was trimmed by 1 base and V by 3 bases; bases with no gene match: 5. The germline V gene has CDR1 SGHTA and CDR2 FQGNSA. The CDR3 runs to 16 residues. CDR3 amino acids: CASSFHSGSGTDTQYF. The CDR3 DNA reads as TGTGCCAGCAGCTTCCATAGCGGGAGCGGCACAGATACGCAGTATTTT. The full variable domain, completed using reference TRBV7-2 and TRBJ2-3, is GAGVSQSPSNKVTEKGKDVELRCDPISGHTALYWYRQSLGQGLEFLIYFQGNSAPDKSGLPSDRFSAERTGGSVSTLTIQRTQQEDSAVYLCASSFHSGSGTDTQYFGPGTRLTVL.

This clone appeared a single time. The DNA for the CDR3 is TGTGCCAGCAGCTTGAGGGCAGGGTCTGGGGCCAACGTCCTGACTTTC. Its translation: CASSLRAGSGANVLTF. The rearrangement joins TRBV5-6 to TRBJ2-6, with D possibly TRBD1 on 5 matching bases. Germline assignment: CDR1 SGHDT and CDR2 YYEEEE. The CDR3 is 16 residues long. V lost 1 base, J lost 1 base, and 9 bases lay in between.

The chain links TRBV6-5 to TRBJ2-3; 13 bases map to TRBD2. The CDR3 is 16 residues long. The germline CDR1 and CDR2 sequences are MNHEY and SVGAGI. V dropped 2 bases and J dropped 1; count of bases not matched to a gene: 0. CDR3 protein: CASSYGTSGGTDTQYF. As DNA, the CDR3 is TGTGCCAGCAGTTACGGGACTAGCGGGGGCACAGATACGCAGTATTTT.

The CDR3 DNA reads as TGCAGCGCCAAGGACAGGGGAGAGACCCAGTACTTC. As protein: CSAKDRGETQYF. This chain links TRBV29-1 with TRBJ2-5, with 9 bases that match TRBD1. The CDR3 contains 12 residues. Germline-derived CDR1 and CDR2 are SQVTM and ANQGSEA. V shed 7 bases, J shed 4 bases, and the junction held 4 bases outside the gene matches.

With regard to this clone: At one end the junction does not follow the germline gene, possibly because of a read error. Other DNA sequences from this sample encode an identical CDR3 as well. The chain couples TRBV7-2 to TRBJ1-2; unclear D gene. This CDR3 is 15 amino acids long. Germline V gives CDR1 SGHTA, CDR2 FQGNSA. This CDR3 is CASSLDFRENYGYTF. In nucleotides, the CDR3 is TGTGCCAGCAGCTTAGATTTTCGGGAGAACTACGGCTACACCTTC.

This clone appeared once. V and J are TRBV5-1 and TRBJ2-2; 7 positions agree with TRBD2. The trim removed 5 bases at V and 2 bases at J, leaving 9 bases unmatched. The CDR3 covers 16 residues. Germline loops: CDR1 SGHRS, CDR2 YFSETQ. The CDR3: CASSQPERGNTGELFF. For the CDR3, the DNA is TGCGCCAGCAGTCAACCTGAGCGGGGTAACACCGGGGAGCTGTTTTTT.

The rearrangement links TRBV5-4 to TRBJ2-5, with D perhaps matching TRBD1 (6 bases). Germline V gene sequence: CDR1 SGHNT, CDR2 YYREEE (reference sequence). There are 15 residues in the CDR3. V lost 4 bases and J 2 bases, leaving 15 bases between the germline ends. This chain's CDR3 is CASSQWWQGQETQYF. In nucleotides, the CDR3 is TGTGCCAGCAGCCAATGGTGGCAGGGGCAAGAGACCCAGTACTTC.

The rearrangement joins TRBV30 to TRBJ2-5, with 11 positions matching TRBD1. The junction had 9 bases not matched to a gene; V was cut back by 4 bases and J by 5 bases. In germline, CDR1 is GTSNPN, CDR2 SVGIG (reference sequence). The CDR3 loop spans 15 amino acids. The CDR3 sequence is CAWTVRTGGGETQYF. The CDR3 DNA reads TGTGCCTGGACCGTCCGGACAGGGGGCGGGGAGACCCAGTACTTC.

The V call is TRBV6-6, the J call TRBJ1-4; D gene ambiguous. This CDR3 is built from 12 residues. V dropped 7 bases and J dropped 2 bases, with 5 bases sitting between them. Germline CDR1 and CDR2: MNHNY and SVGAGI (reference sequence). The CDR3 loop reads CASISTNEKLFF. The CDR3, as DNA: TGTGCCAGCATTAGTACTAATGAAAAACTGTTTTTT.

The J gene is TRBJ1-1, the V gene TRBV5-4; the D is unclear. The CDR3 sequence is 15 residues long. Trimming took 1 base from V and 2 from J, leaving 12 bases between them. Germline V gene sequence: CDR1 SGHNT, CDR2 YYREEE (reference sequence). CDR3 sequence reads: CASSLSAGSNTEAFF. CDR3 nucleotide sequence: TGTGCCAGCAGCTTGAGCGCGGGGTCTAACACTGAAGCTTTCTTT. The whole variable domain, filled in from reference TRBV5-4 and TRBJ1-1, reads ETGVTQSPTHLIKTRGQQVTLRCSSQSGHNTVSWYQQALGQGPQFIFQYYREEENGRGNFPPRFSGLQFPNYSSELNVNALELDDSALYLCASSLSAGSNTEAFFGQGTRLTVV.

The chain uses TRBV2 and TRBJ2-7; D is possibly TRBD1 (6 bases). The length of the CDR3 is 14 residues. Germline V gene lookup returns CDR1 SNHLY and CDR2 FYNNEI. Trimming removed 5 bases at V and 4 bases at J, with 15 bases between. CDR3 sequence reads: CASSPQGIGYEQYF. In nucleotides, the CDR3 is TGTGCCAGCAGTCCCCAGGGGATCGGGTACGAGCAGTACTTC.

In regard to this clone: Other DNA sequences of this sample code for an identical CDR3. Here the CDR3 reads CASSLPDTGELFF. CDR3 bases: TGCGCCAGCAGTCTGCCGGACACCGGGGAGCTGTTTTTT. J is TRBJ2-2 and V is TRBV5-1; the D is unclear. V was clipped by 5 bases and J by 3 bases, with 8 bases between them. CDR3 size: 13 residues. Looked up from germline, CDR1 is SGHRS and CDR2 is YFSETQ.

This clone was seen a handful of times. The genes are TRBV4-1 and TRBJ2-3; 12 positions match TRBD2. V lost 2 bases and J lost 5; bases outside the gene matches: 5. The V gene's germline CDR1 is MGHRA and CDR2 YSYEKL. The CDR3 extends over 16 amino acids. The CDR3 bases are TGCGCCAGCAGCCAACTAGCGGGGGGGCCCGGAGATACGCAGTATTTT. This sequence encodes CASSQLAGGPGDTQYF.

This clone was seen once. The V call is TRBV18, the J call TRBJ1-2; D remains ambiguous. This CDR3 region has 15 residues. Trimming removed 4 bases at V and 0 bases at J, with 12 bases between. Germline V gene lookup returns CDR1 KGHSH and CDR2 LQKENI. CDR3: CASSLQPPPNYGYTF. The CDR3 DNA follows: TGTGCCAGCTCACTCCAACCACCCCCTAACTATGGCTACACCTTC.

This chain connects TRBV7-3 to TRBJ1-5; 7 bases agree with TRBD1. Germline lookup yields CDR1 SGHTA and CDR2 FQGTGA. The CDR3 spans 14 residues. V was clipped by 1 base and J by 5 bases; unmatched bases: 2. DNA for the CDR3: TGTGCCAGCAGCTTAAACAGGGGTTATCAGCCCCAGCATTTT. This encodes CASSLNRGYQPQHF.

The chain uses TRBV18 and TRBJ1-5, with a weak D call TRBD1 (6 bases). V lost 3 bases and J lost 6, with 12 bases in between. From germline, CDR1 is KGHSH and CDR2 LQKENI. CDR3 length equals 14 residues. The CDR3 region is CASSPVGGSQPQHF. The CDR3 nucleotides read TGTGCCAGCTCACCGGTGGGGGGCAGTCAGCCCCAGCATTTT.

This chain connects TRBV27 to TRBJ2-1; tentatively, D is TRBD2 (5 bases). Trimming stripped 5 bases from V and 4 bases from J, with 15 bases between. Germline values: CDR1 MNHEY, CDR2 SMNVEV (reference sequence). The CDR3 is 15 residues long. The CDR3 loop reads CASSPLRTLYNEQFF. CDR3 DNA sequence: TGTGCCAGCAGTCCCCTACGGACTTTATACAATGAGCAGTTCTTC.

V gene TRBV19 combines with J gene TRBJ1-3, with D hard to call. The V and J ends lost 6 bases and 0 bases respectively, with 15 bases between them. Germline CDR1 is LNHDA and CDR2 is SQIVND (reference sequence). The CDR3 length is 16 residues. The CDR3 loop is CASSSGRPFSGNTIYF. In nucleotides, the CDR3 is TGTGCCAGTAGCTCCGGACGGCCGTTCTCTGGAAACACCATATATTTT.

The V call is TRBV5-1, the J call TRBJ2-7; TRBD2 matches 15 bases. CDR3 length equals 17 residues. Germline trimming cut 4 bases from V and 3 bases from J; bases unmatched to any gene: 8. The germline V gene encodes CDR1 SGHRS and CDR2 YFSETQ. CDR3 nucleotide sequence: TGCGCCAGCAGCCCGGGACTAGCGGGGGGTAGGGGCTACGAGCAGTACTTC. Encoded protein: CASSPGLAGGRGYEQYF.

V gene TRBV7-3 combines with J gene TRBJ2-2, with 8 bases lining up with TRBD1. Per germline, CDR1 SGHTA and CDR2 FQGTGA. This CDR3 region has 15 residues. Trimming at V came to 5 bases and at J to 1 base, leaving 3 bases not matched to a gene. The CDR3 coding sequence is TGTGCCAGCAGCCCGGACAGGGAGAACACCGGGGAGCTGTTTTTT. This translates into CASSPDRENTGELFF.

This clone appeared a single time. The chain has TRBV7-2 and TRBJ1-2, with D unclear. Trimming stripped 4 bases from V and 1 base from J, with 7 bases between. The CDR3 totals 13 residues. CDR1 is SGHTA and CDR2 is FQGNSA in the germline V gene. DNA for the CDR3: TGTGCCAGCAGCTCCCTGGGTAACTATGGCTACACCTTC. This translates into CASSSLGNYGYTF.